The 18 T cell receptor beta chains in this list originate from one sample, sequenced in a study of technical replicates of blood from a few donors. TCRdb keeps only in-frame clones here, not all; method: immunoSEQ multiplex PCR. The data show roughly 92,000 clones, with roughly 95% seen just once and about 0.35% held by the top ten. The sequencing input was T cells isolated from PBMCs. Every receptor here comes from a human donor in good health.

The rearrangement joins TRBV6-5 to TRBJ2-3; possibly TRBD2 for D (5 bases). Trimming stripped 2 bases from V and 3 bases from J, with 6 bases between. Germline V gene sequence: CDR1 MNHEY, CDR2 SVGAGI. The CDR3 length is 13 residues. The CDR3 sequence is CASSYRETDTQYF. The CDR3 nucleotides read TGTGCCAGCAGTTACAGGGAGACAGATACGCAGTATTTT.

J is TRBJ2-5 and V is TRBV9, with D possibly being TRBD2 (6 bases). This CDR3 comprises 13 residues. Germline-derived CDR1 and CDR2 are SGDLS and YYNGEE. Trimming cost V 3 bases and J 7 bases, with 13 bases left between them. CDR3 bases: TGTGCCAGCAGCGACGACCCCGGGGGGACCCAGTACTTC. The encoded protein is CASSDDPGGTQYF. Full variable domain (remainder filled in from reference TRBV9 and TRBJ2-5): DSGVTQTPKHLITATGQRVTLRCSPRSGDLSVYWYQQSLDQGLQFLIQYYNGEERAKGNILERFSAQQFPDLHSELNLSSLELGDSALYFCASSDDPGGTQYFGPGTRLLVL.

CDR3 in amino acids: CASSSLTGNTGELFF. In DNA form, the CDR3 reads TGCGCCAGCAGCTCCCTTACAGGGAACACCGGGGAGCTGTTTTTT. The genes are TRBV5-1 and TRBJ2-2, with a weak D call TRBD1 (5 bases). The length of the CDR3 is 15 residues. The V gene lost 3 bases and the J gene lost 1 base, with 10 bases spanning the gap. Germline values: CDR1 SGHRS, CDR2 YFSETQ.

V is TRBV2 and J is TRBJ1-2, with D possibly being TRBD1 (5 bases). V was shortened by 10 bases and J by 6 bases, with 9 bases between the two germline ends. This CDR3 has 10 residues. The germline V gene has CDR1 SNHLY and CDR2 FYNNEI. This CDR3 reads CAIRGDGYTF. The CDR3 coding sequence is TGTGCCATCCGGGGGGATGGCTACACCTTC.

The chain is built from TRBV11-1 and TRBJ2-5; 10 positions agree with TRBD1. The CDR3 covers 14 residues. Germline V lookup: CDR1 SGHAT, CDR2 FQDESV (reference sequence). After removal of 6 bases from V and 5 bases from J, the junction contained 6 bases not matched to a gene. The CDR3 DNA reads as TGTGCCAGCAGAAGGGACAGGGGCGCCGAGACCCAGTACTTC. Translating it yields CASRRDRGAETQYF.

This CDR3 reads CASSVGHRVNTEAFF. As DNA, the CDR3 is TGTGCCAGCAGCGTAGGCCACAGGGTGAACACTGAAGCTTTCTTT. The V call is TRBV9, the J call TRBJ1-1; a possible D gene is TRBD1 (6 bases). The CDR3 is 15 residues long. Trimming stripped 0 bases from V and 0 bases from J, with 9 bases between. The V gene's germline CDR1 is SGDLS and CDR2 YYNGEE.

The chain uses TRBV29-1 and TRBJ2-7, with 8 nucleotides matching TRBD2. This CDR3 region has 12 residues. V was clipped by 6 bases and J by 2 bases; unmatched bases: 3. The germline V gene has CDR1 SQVTM and CDR2 ANQGSEA. Written as DNA, the CDR3 is TGCAGCGTAACTAGCGGAGCCTACGAGCAGTACTTC. Protein: CSVTSGAYEQYF.

This sequence joins TRBV9 and TRBJ2-7; 7 bases fit TRBD1. V shed 3 bases and J 4 bases; nucleotides not matched to a gene: 7. CDR3 length: 14 amino acids. From germline, CDR1 is SGDLS and CDR2 YYNGEE. For the CDR3, the DNA is TGTGCCAGCAGCGCATTCGACAGGGTGTACGAGCAGTACTTC. Protein sequence: CASSAFDRVYEQYF.

This clone was seen just once. V and J are TRBV29-1 and TRBJ2-7, with 10 bases that match TRBD2. Germline V gene lookup returns CDR1 SQVTM and CDR2 ANQGSEA. V dropped 3 bases and J dropped 3; count of bases not matched to a gene: 8. The CDR3 is 15 residues long. The CDR3 here is CSVEALAGRGYEQYF. The CDR3 DNA follows: TGCAGCGTTGAGGCACTAGCGGGGAGGGGCTACGAGCAGTACTTC.

The V call is TRBV15, the J call TRBJ2-5; D gene ambiguous. From germline, CDR1 is LNHNV and CDR2 YYDKDF (reference sequence). The germline V and J ends were trimmed by 1 base and 2 bases, with 14 bases remaining between them. The CDR3 consists of 16 residues. CDR3: CATSRGARLTQETQYF. The CDR3 coding sequence is TGTGCCACCAGCAGAGGTGCTCGCTTGACACAAGAGACCCAGTACTTC.

This chain joins TRBV28 and TRBJ2-1; 8 nucleotides agree with TRBD2. After removal of 6 bases from V and 12 bases from J, the junction contained 7 bases not matched to a gene. Germline assignment: CDR1 MDHEN and CDR2 SYDVKM. CDR3 length: 12 amino acids. This chain's CDR3 is CASRIAGRTQFF. The CDR3 coding sequence is TGTGCCAGCAGAATAGCGGGACGGACGCAGTTCTTC.

CDR3 region: CASSNETGTGGNQPQHF. As DNA, the CDR3 is TGTGCCAGCAGCAATGAAACCGGGACAGGGGGCAATCAGCCCCAGCATTTT. The chain carries TRBV21-1 and TRBJ1-5; the table names TRBD1, a call not compared with the DNA. TRBV21-1 is recorded as a pseudogene. The CDR3 runs to 17 residues.

The CDR3: CASSLRGRGDQPQHF. The CDR3 DNA reads TGTGCCAGCAGCTTGCGGGGGAGAGGAGATCAGCCCCAGCATTTT. V gene TRBV5-8 combines with J gene TRBJ1-5, with D possibly matching TRBD1 (5 bases). V was shortened by 1 base and J by 5 bases, with 13 bases between the two germline ends. CDR1 and CDR2 from the germline V gene are SGHTS and YDEGEE. The CDR3 consists of 15 residues. Full variable domain (missing parts from reference TRBV5-8 and TRBJ1-5): EAGVTQSPTHLIKTRGQQATLRCSPISGHTSVYWYQQALGLGLQFLLWYDEGEERNRGNFPPRFSGRQFPNYSSELNVNALELEDSALYLCASSLRGRGDQPQHFGDGTRLSIL.

This rearrangement joins TRBV18 to TRBJ1-1, with 9 bases that match TRBD1. This CDR3 is built from 18 residues. The J segment lost 4 bases and the V segment lost 3 bases, leaving 15 bases of the junction unmatched. CDR1 is KGHSH, CDR2 LQKENI, per germline. CDR3 DNA sequence: TGTGCCAGCTCACCCAGCCTCCGGGACAGGGATATTGGCACTGAAGCTTTCTTT. Translating gives CASSPSLRDRDIGTEAFF.

This chain uses TRBV30 with TRBJ2-1; TRBD2 is a possible D gene (5 bases). Trimming took 2 bases from V and 8 from J, leaving 13 bases between them. The CDR3 is made up of 13 amino acids. Germline V gene data show CDR1 as GTSNPN and CDR2 as SVGIG (reference sequence). This CDR3 reads CAWSLGLLDEQFF. CDR3 sequence (DNA): TGTGCCTGGAGTCTCGGACTCCTCGATGAGCAGTTCTTC.

This clone was seen a single time. This chain links TRBV5-8 with TRBJ2-2, with D possibly TRBD2 on 6 matching bases. Trimming removed 0 bases from V and 6 bases from J, with 15 bases in between. CDR1 and CDR2 from the germline V gene are SGHTS and YDEGEE. The CDR3 contains 16 residues. The CDR3 DNA is TGTGCCAGCAGCTTGGATTCGGGAGTCCAGCCCGGGGAGCTGTTTTTT. Encoded protein: CASSLDSGVQPGELFF.

J is TRBJ2-7 and V is TRBV28, with 11 bases aligning to TRBD2. The J segment lost 4 bases and the V segment lost 10 bases, leaving 6 bases of the junction unmatched. Germline CDR1 is MDHEN and CDR2 is SYDVKM. The CDR3 has 13 residues. The CDR3 DNA sequence: TGTGCCATCCGATCTAGCGGGGGGTACGAGCAGTACTTC. Amino acids: CAIRSSGGYEQYF.

CDR3 amino acids: CASGGDRTDTQYF. The CDR3 coding sequence is TGTGCCAGTGGAGGGGACCGCACAGATACGCAGTATTTT. The V gene is TRBV19, the J gene TRBJ2-3, with D perhaps TRBD2 (6 bases). The CDR3 length is 13 residues. Trimming took 8 bases from V and 1 from J, leaving 10 bases between them. The germline gives CDR1 LNHDA, CDR2 SQIVND (reference sequence).